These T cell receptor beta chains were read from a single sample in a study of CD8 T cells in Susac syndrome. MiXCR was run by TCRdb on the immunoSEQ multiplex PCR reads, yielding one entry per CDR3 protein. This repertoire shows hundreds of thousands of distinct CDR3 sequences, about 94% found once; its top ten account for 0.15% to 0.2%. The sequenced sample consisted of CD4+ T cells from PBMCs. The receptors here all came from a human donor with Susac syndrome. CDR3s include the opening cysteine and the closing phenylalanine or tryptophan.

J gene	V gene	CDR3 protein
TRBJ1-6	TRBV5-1	CASSLDGANNSPLHF
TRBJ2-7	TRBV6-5	CASSYRLRQYEQYF
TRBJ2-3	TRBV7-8	CASSSLSSTDTQYF
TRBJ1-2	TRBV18	CASSPPSGNYGYTF
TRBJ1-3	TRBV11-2	CASSFSPSTGNTIYF
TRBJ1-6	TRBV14	CASSQERGSSNNSPLHF
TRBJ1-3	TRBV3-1	CAGGSGNTIYF
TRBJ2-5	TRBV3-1	CASSQAAKGQETQYF
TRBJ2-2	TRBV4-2	CASSQAGAGGPIPGELFF
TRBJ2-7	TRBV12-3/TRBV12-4	CASSLRGQGYEQYF
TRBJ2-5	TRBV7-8	CASTETSGEETQYF
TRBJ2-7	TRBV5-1	CASSLAGGDREQYF
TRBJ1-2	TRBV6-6	CASSYYGGDGYTF
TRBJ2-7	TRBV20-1	CSARMPLRTSAYEQYF
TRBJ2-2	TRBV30	CAVPERGSTGELFF
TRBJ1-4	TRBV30	CAWSLLGRAELFF
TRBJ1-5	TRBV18	CASSPDRYSNQPQHF
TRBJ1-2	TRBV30	CAWSVQREDNYGYTF